This T cell receptor beta chain emerged from a study of graft-versus-host responses after intestinal transplantation. Study at large: The whole recipient group had anti-thymocyte globulin induction followed by tacrolimus and steroids for three to four years. Regarding the study as a whole: Recipient bone marrow held GvH clones, some seen earlier in ileum or blood.

Data came from immunoSEQ multiplex PCR; TCRdb stores just in-frame clones and leaves some out. The sample lists approximately 28,000 clones, roughly 85% occurring once. This CDR3 region has 15 residues. Germline CDR1 reads SGHAT; CDR2 reads FQNNGV. V was pared by 1 base and J by 4 bases, with 11 bases between. Points on this clone: Its target is not known.

The chain carries TRBV11-2 and TRBJ1-3; no clear D. The sequences come from PBMCs, collected 450 to 480 days after intestinal transplantation. The sequence came from a human patient who received an intestinal transplant, so some T cells may come from the graft donor. CDR3 loop: CASSLVTGRGNTIYF. As DNA, the CDR3 is TGTGCCAGCAGCTTAGTGACGGGTAGAGGAAACACCATATATTTT.